Listed below are T cell receptor beta chains from one sample, sequenced in a study of blood T cells in healthy people across ages. TCRdb itself ran the 5' RACE reads through MiXCR, one entry per CDR3 protein. Of hundreds of thousands of distinct CDR3 sequences in the sample, 48% were seen once. What was sequenced was blood. The receptors shown here come from a man aged 30 to 45 in good health. Both conserved end residues are trimmed from each CDR3. Each record gives: CDR3 length, V gene, J gene, clone size, CDR3 protein. Expanded clones are given a class, and other clones once, few, many or no size at all.

>14|TRBV28|TRBJ2-5|-
ASRTLAGWYQETQY
>11|TRBV3-1|TRBJ1-1|few
ASSQAGVTEAF
>13|TRBV6-2/TRBV6-3|TRBJ2-1|-
ASSYLSNSYNEQF
>10|TRBV29-1|TRBJ2-3|-
SVGEGPDTQY
>8|TRBV29-1|TRBJ1-4|few
SAPGHSPF
>11|TRBV7-9|TRBJ2-3|-
ASSARATDTQY
>13|TRBV15|TRBJ2-7|-
ATSRDPSGAYEQY
>11|TRBV20-1|TRBJ2-5|few
SAGGLAGKTQY
>14|TRBV9|TRBJ1-1|once
ASSVGVTAMNTEAF
>14|TRBV4-1|TRBJ2-7|-
ASSQDLGTRSYEQY
>14|TRBV6-1|TRBJ2-3|-
ASSDLPAGGADTQY
>9|TRBV10-3|-|-
ATRDSVEQY
>10|TRBV18|TRBJ1-2|-
ASSVQAYGYT
>14|TRBV20-1|TRBJ2-1|-
SARDSTSGVYNEQF
>13|TRBV7-2|TRBJ1-1|-
ASSQYPSSASRAF
>13|TRBV20-1|TRBJ2-7|few
SARDLANTLYEQY
>19|TRBV10-3|TRBJ1-5|-
AISESTGIGPGRLSNQPQH
>14|TRBV2|TRBJ2-1|-
ASRQGRTSSYNEQF
>9|TRBV20-1|TRBJ2-7|-
SAHRGCEQY
>10|TRBV7-2|TRBJ2-1|many
ASSLSGNEQF
>12|TRBV28|TRBJ2-2|few
ASSLAANTGELF
>10|TRBV5-6|TRBJ2-1|-
ASSQWSGEQF
>12|TRBV14|TRBJ2-5|-
ASSQTLAQETQY
>12|TRBV20-1|TRBJ2-4|-
SASPSLAKNIQY
>15|TRBV12-3/TRBV12-4|TRBJ2-1|-
ASGTGTSGGPYNEQF
>14|TRBV29-1|TRBJ2-1|-
SVRDRGRRSYNEQF
>11|TRBV6-4|-|-
ASSPTGEGEQY
>14|TRBV10-2|TRBJ2-5|-
ASRGLAGGGQETQY
>11|TRBV29-1|TRBJ1-1|-
SVGTGGGFEAF
>11|TRBV29-1|TRBJ2-1|few
CGGQGGYNEQF
>12|TRBV12-3/TRBV12-4|-|-
ASRTGTEHYEQY
>14|TRBV7-2|TRBJ2-1|-
ASSLSQGGSYNEQF